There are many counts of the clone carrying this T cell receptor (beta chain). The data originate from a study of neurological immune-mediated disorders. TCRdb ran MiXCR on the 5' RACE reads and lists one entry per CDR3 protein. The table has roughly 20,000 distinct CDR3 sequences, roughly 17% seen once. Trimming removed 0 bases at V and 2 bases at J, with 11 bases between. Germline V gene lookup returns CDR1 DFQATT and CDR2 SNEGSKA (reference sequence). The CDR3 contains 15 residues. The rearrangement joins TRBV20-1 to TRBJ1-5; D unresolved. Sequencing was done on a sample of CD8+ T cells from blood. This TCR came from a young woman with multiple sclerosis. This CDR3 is CSARDPEGGNQPQHF. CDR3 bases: TGCAGTGCTAGAGATCCCGAGGGCGGCAATCAGCCCCAGCATTTT.